The rows below give T cell receptor beta chains drawn from one sample of a study of shared clonotypes between healthy human individuals. TCRdb keeps only in-frame clones here, not all; method: immunoSEQ multiplex PCR. This sample has approximately 100,000 clones, with about 71% found just once. Sequenced material: memory CD8+ T cells sorted from blood. These TCRs come from a woman aged 30 to 39 in good health. Both conserved end residues are trimmed from each CDR3. Size is stated for part of the rows, as once, few or many counts, or as a class when the clone is expanded.

CDR3 | size | V
ASSLRGQGADTQY | - | TRBV5-1
ASRDLEDRNEQF | - | TRBV5-1
ASTRGGGRETQY | - | TRBV5-1
SVEPGTGAGEQY | - | TRBV29-1
ASSPRASGRDEQY | many | TRBV19
ASSPGVEQF | - | TRBV5-4
ASSPLGPDTQY | - | TRBV7-3
ATSRAGQAGGLDTQY | - | TRBV15
ILRWNYGYT | few | TRBV20-1
ASSRLGETQY | - | TRBV2
ASSPERLRDEQY | - | TRBV18
ASRGGLQETQY | few | TRBV25-1
ASRPRTGGFKTEAF | - | TRBV25-1
ASSFVSGDGYT | - | TRBV5-1
ASSYSSGLAKNEQF | once | TRBV6-6
ASSGLAGGPYEQY | - | TRBV5-5